These T cell receptor beta chains were read from a single sample in a study of blood T cell repertoires in COVID-19. Repertoires were generated with immunoSEQ multiplex PCR, while TCRdb's copy carries only in-frame clones and drops some. The sample consists of 170,000 or so clones, around 82% of them appearing once. The sequenced sample consisted of peripheral blood. These receptors were taken from a man aged 18-30 years with active or convalescent COVID-19. CDR3s include the opening cysteine and the closing phenylalanine or tryptophan. Each record gives: D gene, CDR3 length, J gene, V gene, CDR3 protein. D genes are given only for firm matches.

NA	11	TRBJ2-3	TRBV6-2/TRBV6-3	CASSYPRGLDF
NA	15	TRBJ1-1	TRBV6-5	CASSYSIQANTEAFF
NA	11	TRBJ2-7	TRBV20-1	CSASFTYEQYF
NA	13	TRBJ2-1	TRBV29-1	CSVVVGGGNEQFF
TRBD1	14	TRBJ2-7	TRBV28	CASSLSGTGYVQYF
TRBD2	16	TRBJ2-7	TRBV4-1	CASSQGDSGASYEQYF
TRBD1	14	TRBJ2-2	TRBV6-5	CASSKQGAAGELFF
NA	15	TRBJ2-7	TRBV7-2	CASSLAVTSDYEQYF
TRBD1	12	TRBJ1-2	TRBV7-2	CASSRDSYGYTF
NA	14	TRBJ2-7	TRBV7-8	CASSLQRERDEQYF
NA	14	TRBJ1-5	TRBV19	CASRNRVGNQPQHF
NA	12	TRBJ1-3	TRBV7-9	CASSLVGNTIYF
TRBD2	14	TRBJ2-3	TRBV7-3	CASSLAGVGNTQYF
NA	11	TRBJ1-1	TRBV5-1	CASSPDTEAFF
NA	13	TRBJ1-1	TRBV9	CASSVATGTEAFF
NA	16	TRBJ2-2	TRBV5-1	CASSTSGATNTGELFF
NA	12	TRBJ1-2	TRBV3-1/TRBV3-2	CASSKQGYGYTF
NA	16	TRBJ2-6	TRBV4-2	CASSQESGTGANVLTF
NA	18	TRBJ1-3	TRBV21-1	CASSNRDRGLSAGNTIYF
TRBD1	15	TRBJ1-1	TRBV7-8	CASRRGQGMNTEAFF
NA	15	TRBJ1-6	TRBV6-5	CASSYDLRGDSPLHF
TRBD2	15	TRBJ2-3	TRBV11-2	CASSLIRGGTDTQYF
NA	16	TRBJ1-1	TRBV9	CASSPRPTTGIAEAFF
TRBD2	16	TRBJ2-5	TRBV5-4	CASSPLRREGEETQYF
TRBD2	15	TRBJ2-1	TRBV29-1	CSVIGREREYNEQFF
TRBD2	16	TRBJ2-7	TRBV27	CASSVGLAGVWYEQYF
TRBD1	16	TRBJ1-6	TRBV6-1	CASSGTGAIYNSPLHF